This T cell receptor (beta chain) is from a study of cytomegalovirus exposure and HLA in healthy donors. Overall study findings and caveats: Under in vitro conditions, a few CMV-associated chains were confirmed as specific for CMV antigens.

Concerning this clone: What it binds is not known.

V was clipped by 8 bases and J by 2 bases, with 19 bases between them. Germline V lookup: CDR1 SGHTA, CDR2 FQGNSA. The CDR3 loop spans 16 amino acids. The data were produced by immunoSEQ multiplex PCR, yet TCRdb's version contains in-frame clones alone and is incomplete. The sample carries approximately 60,000 clones, more than 85% recorded once. This rearrangement joins TRBV7-2 to TRBJ2-1, with D possibly matching TRBD2 (6 bases). This TCR was recovered from a woman aged 18 to 35 in good health and CMV-seronegative. Sample: PBMCs. CDR3 in amino acids: CASWNPGGAAYNEQFF. Here the CDR3 DNA reads TGTGCCAGCTGGAACCCTGGAGGGGCGGCCTACAATGAGCAGTTCTTC. The variable domain in full, completed from reference TRBV7-2 and TRBJ2-1, reads GAGVSQSPSNKVTEKGKDVELRCDPISGHTALYWYRQSLGQGLEFLIYFQGNSAPDKSGLPSDRFSAERTGGSVSTLTIQRTQQEDSAVYLCASWNPGGAAYNEQFFGPGTRLTVL.